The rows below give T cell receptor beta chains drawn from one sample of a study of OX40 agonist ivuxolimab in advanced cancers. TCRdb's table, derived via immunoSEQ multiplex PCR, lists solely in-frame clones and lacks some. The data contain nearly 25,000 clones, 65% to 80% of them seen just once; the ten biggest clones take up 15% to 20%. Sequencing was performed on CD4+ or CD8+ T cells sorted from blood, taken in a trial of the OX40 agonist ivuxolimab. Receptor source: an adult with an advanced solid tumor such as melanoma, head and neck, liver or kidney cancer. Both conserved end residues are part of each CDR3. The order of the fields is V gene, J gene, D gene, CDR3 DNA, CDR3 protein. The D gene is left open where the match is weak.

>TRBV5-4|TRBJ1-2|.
TGTGCCAGCAGCTTGCAAGGGGCGAACGGGGGCTACACCTTC
CASSLQGANGGYTF
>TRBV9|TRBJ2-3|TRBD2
TGTGCCAGCAGCGTTACTAGCGGGGGGGCCCGATCTAGCACAGATACGCAGTATTTT
CASSVTSGGARSSTDTQYF
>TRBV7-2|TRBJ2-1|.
TGTGCCAGCAGCTCCCGGACTGGTTCCTACAATGAGCAGTTCTTC
CASSSRTGSYNEQFF
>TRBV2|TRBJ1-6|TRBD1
TGTGCCAGCAGTGAAGCGCTTGGGACAGCAAATAATTCACCCCTCCACTTT
CASSEALGTANNSPLHF
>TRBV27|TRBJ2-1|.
TGTGCCAGCAGTAGAATCCCTAGAGTAGGAAACAATGAGCAGTTCTTC
CASSRIPRVGNNEQFF
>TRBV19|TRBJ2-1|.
TGTGCCTCCATGGGGACGGGATATTACAATGAGCAGTTCTTC
CASMGTGYYNEQFF
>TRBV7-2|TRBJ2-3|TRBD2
TGTGCCAGCAGCTTAGGTAGCGGGGGGGCCCTGACGAGCACAGATACGCAGTATTTT
CASSLGSGGALTSTDTQYF
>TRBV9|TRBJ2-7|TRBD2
TGTGCCAGCAGCGTCGCGGGAGAATGGGACGAGCAGTACTTC
CASSVAGEWDEQYF
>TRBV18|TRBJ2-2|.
TGTGCCAGCTCACCAGTAAACACCGGGGAGCTGTTTTTT
CASSPVNTGELFF
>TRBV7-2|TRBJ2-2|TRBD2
TGTGCCAGCACTACCGGGGGACTAGGACTTTTGACCGGGGAGCTGTTTTTT
CASTTGGLGLLTGELFF
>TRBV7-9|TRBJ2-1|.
TGTGCCAGCAGCTTAGGAGCGAGCTCCTACAATGAGCAGTTCTTC
CASSLGASSYNEQFF
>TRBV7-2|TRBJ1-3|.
TGTGCCAGCAGCTTCGAACTCGGTTTCACCATATATTTT
CASSFELGFTIYF
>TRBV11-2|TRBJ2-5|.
TGTGCCAGCAGCTTAGTACGAATCAGGGGAGTGGAGACCCAGTACTTC
CASSLVRIRGVETQYF
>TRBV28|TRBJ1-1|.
TGTGCCAGCAGGCTGAATTTGAACACTGAAGCTTTCTTT
CASRLNLNTEAFF
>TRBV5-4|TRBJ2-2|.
TGTGCCAGCAGCTTGCGTGGGAACACCGGGGAGCTGTTTTTT
CASSLRGNTGELFF
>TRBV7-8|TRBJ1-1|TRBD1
TGTGCCAGCAGCCCCCGGACAGGGTTTGCTGAAGCTTTCTTT
CASSPRTGFAEAFF